These 21 T cell receptor beta chains were sequenced from one sample in a study of Ad26.COV2.S vaccination and SARS-CoV-2 variants. Treatment defined: over 15 received Ad26.COV2.S at low or high dose, single or two shots; several received placebo; per-sample allocation not given. Samples came from day 63 after the first vaccine or placebo injection. This table comes from immunoSEQ multiplex PCR, and its TCRdb copy is limited to in-frame clones, with some not included. The sample lists some 400,000 clones; 89% were seen once. The sample was peripheral blood, taken in a trial of Ad26.COV2.S vaccine versus placebo. All receptors come from a person aged 18-65 years who received the Ad26.COV2.S COVID-19 vaccine or a placebo.

The CDR3 here is CATSVDFQETQYF. CDR3 in DNA: TGTGCCACCAGCGTTGACTTTCAAGAGACCCAGTACTTC. J is TRBJ2-5 and V is TRBV15; D ambiguous. This CDR3 contains 13 residues. Deletions cut 5 bases from V and 2 bases from J, with 9 bases between. Germline assignment: CDR1 LNHNV and CDR2 YYDKDF (reference sequence).

The V gene is TRBV15, the J gene TRBJ2-7; 11 bases map to TRBD1. This CDR3 spans 16 amino acids. Per the germline V gene, CDR1 is LNHNV and CDR2 is YYDKDF (reference sequence). V lost 1 base and J lost 4; bases outside the gene matches: 6. The CDR3 DNA reads as TGTGCCACCAGCAGAGGGGTGGACAGGGGGCCGTACGAGCAGTACTTC. As protein: CATSRGVDRGPYEQYF. Full variable domain (rest looked up from reference TRBV15 and TRBJ2-7): DAMVIQNPRYQVTQFGKPVTLSCSQTLNHNVMYWYQQKSSQAPKLLFHYYDKDFNNEADTPDNFQSRRPNTSFCFLDIRSPGLGDTAMYLCATSRGVDRGPYEQYFGPGTRLTVT.

This clone was detected once. The chain combines TRBV7-3 with TRBJ1-1; a weak D match, TRBD1 (6 bases). The V and J ends lost 3 bases and 3 bases respectively, with 14 bases between them. CDR1 is SGHTA, CDR2 FQGTGA, per germline. This CDR3 spans 15 amino acids. CDR3: CASSFSGARDTEAFF. CDR3 DNA: TGTGCCAGCAGCTTCTCAGGGGCGAGGGACACTGAAGCTTTCTTT.

The V call is TRBV30, the J call TRBJ2-3; the D is unclear. The CDR3 totals 12 residues. V lost 0 bases, J lost 4 bases, and 5 bases lay in between. In germline, CDR1 is GTSNPN, CDR2 SVGIG (reference sequence). The CDR3 region is CAWSVRSDTQYF. Here the CDR3 DNA reads TGTGCCTGGAGTGTCCGATCAGATACGCAGTATTTT.

The gene calls are TRBV2 and TRBJ1-2, with 7 bases identical to TRBD1. Germline V CDR1 and CDR2: SNHLY, FYNNEI. V lost 6 bases and J lost 7; bases outside the gene matches: 5. This CDR3 is 12 amino acids long. CDR3 sequence (DNA): TGTGCCAGCAGAGTGACAGGGCTTGGCTACACCTTC. Its protein product is CASRVTGLGYTF.

The chain is built from TRBV5-5 and TRBJ1-2, with D tentatively TRBD1 (5 bases). The CDR3 contains 16 residues. V lost 4 bases to trimming and J lost 4 bases, with 20 bases between them. Germline values: CDR1 SGHKS, CDR2 YYEKEE (reference sequence). The CDR3 spells CASSPGPLPASYGYTF. The CDR3 region has the DNA TGTGCCAGCAGCCCGGGACCCCTTCCCGCTAGCTATGGCTACACCTTC.

The rearrangement links TRBV10-3 to TRBJ2-2; D might be TRBD2 (6 bases). The V gene's germline CDR1 is ENHRY and CDR2 SYGVKD. Trimming pared 7 bases from V and 8 bases from J, leaving 14 bases between. The CDR3 runs 13 residues. The CDR3 reads CAIKPGDGGELFF. In DNA, the CDR3 is TGTGCCATCAAACCGGGGGATGGGGGGGAGCTGTTTTTT.

This clone was observed once. The chain carries TRBV11-2 and TRBJ1-5; D gene uncertain. V was trimmed by 5 bases and J by 9 bases, leaving 17 bases between them. The CDR3 is made up of 14 amino acids. CDR1 and CDR2 from the germline V gene are SGHAT and FQNNGV. As DNA, the CDR3 is TGTGCCAGCAGCCCCTGGGAGACCCGATGGCCCCAGCATTTT. This gives the protein CASSPWETRWPQHF.

This chain uses TRBV27 with TRBJ2-3, with 15 bases fitting TRBD2. The CDR3 runs to 16 residues. Germline assignment: CDR1 MNHEY and CDR2 SMNVEV (reference sequence). After removal of 0 bases from V and 10 bases from J, the junction contained 5 bases not matched to a gene. CDR3 loop: CASSLSGTSGRIAQYF. The CDR3 region has the DNA TGTGCCAGCAGTTTATCCGGGACTAGCGGGAGGATCGCGCAGTATTTT.

The chain uses TRBV11-2 and TRBJ2-5, with D uncertain. Germline V gene data show CDR1 as SGHAT and CDR2 as FQNNGV. V was trimmed by 2 bases and J by 5 bases, leaving 9 bases between them. The CDR3 covers 13 residues. CDR3 region: CASSLSRAETQYF. In DNA, the CDR3 is TGTGCCAGCAGCTTATCTAGGGCGGAGACCCAGTACTTC.

The CDR3 nucleotides read TGTGCCAGCAGCTACAGGGCCTTCCCACCCGAGCAGTACTTC. It translates to CASSYRAFPPEQYF. The chain uses TRBV3-1 (or the pseudogene TRBV3-2) and TRBJ2-7; D might be TRBD1 (6 bases). The CDR3 is 14 residues long. Trimming shortened V by 5 bases and J by 6 bases, and 17 bases separated the two germline ends. Germline V gene sequence: CDR1 LGHDT, CDR2 YNNKEL (reference sequence).

This chain joins TRBV6-5 and TRBJ1-5; 7 bases map to TRBD1. Per germline, CDR1 MNHEY and CDR2 SVGAGI. V trimming: 6 bases; J trimming: 3 bases; junction bases outside the gene matches: 8. The CDR3 is 15 residues long. The CDR3 nucleotides read TGTGCCAGCAGGGGTGACAGGGTTACCAATCAGCCCCAGCATTTT. It encodes CASRGDRVTNQPQHF.

The chain recombines TRBV11-1 with TRBJ2-1; the D gene is possibly TRBD2 (5 bases). The germline V gene has CDR1 SGHAT and CDR2 FQDESV (reference sequence). Trimming pared 5 bases from V and 3 bases from J, leaving 11 bases between. This CDR3 spans 14 amino acids. The CDR3 coding sequence is TGTGCCAGCAGCCTCGCGGGCCGCTACAATGAGCAGTTCTTC. Translation gives CASSLAGRYNEQFF.

This clone showed up just a few times. The rearrangement uses TRBV2 and TRBJ2-7, with TRBD2 matching 12 bases. CDR3 size: 20 residues. CDR1 and CDR2 (germline): SNHLY, FYNNEI. The V gene end was trimmed by 7 bases and the J gene end by 6 bases; junction bases not matched to a gene: 25. The CDR3 nucleotides are TGTGCCAGCACTTTGAAATTGAAGGAGCCTAGCGGGAGGGCCGGTGGCGAGCAGTACTTC. Its protein is CASTLKLKEPSGRAGGEQYF.

The gene calls are TRBV30 and TRBJ2-2, with 7 positions matching TRBD2. The CDR3 consists of 12 residues. Per the germline V gene, CDR1 is GTSNPN and CDR2 is SVGIG (reference sequence). The trim removed 8 bases at V and 1 base at J, leaving 1 base unmatched. The CDR3 bases are TGTGCCGGCGGGGGGAACACCGGGGAGCTGTTTTTT. This translates into CAGGGNTGELFF.

This rearrangement joins TRBV6-1 to TRBJ2-1, with D uncertain. The V end lost 2 bases, the J end lost 12 bases, and 5 bases lay between the germline ends. The germline gives CDR1 MNHNS, CDR2 SASEGT. This CDR3 has 10 residues. The CDR3 nucleotides read TGTGCCAGCAGTGAACCTACGCAGTTCTTC. Amino acid sequence: CASSEPTQFF.

This chain connects TRBV18 to TRBJ2-1, with 13 bases aligning to TRBD2. CDR1 is KGHSH and CDR2 is LQKENI in the germline V gene. There are 18 residues in the CDR3. The V gene end was trimmed by 0 bases and the J gene end by 7 bases; junction bases not matched to a gene: 9. The CDR3 loop is CASSPPELAGGLANEQFF. CDR3 sequence (DNA): TGTGCCAGCTCACCACCCGAACTAGCGGGAGGGCTTGCGAATGAGCAGTTCTTC.

This clone has a single count. This sequence joins TRBV6-1 and TRBJ2-3; weak D call: TRBD1 (5 bases). The germline gives CDR1 MNHNS, CDR2 SASEGT. The CDR3 is 17 residues long. The germline V and J ends were trimmed by 1 base and 1 base, with 15 bases remaining between them. The CDR3 loop is CASSEGDSSRGTDTQYF. DNA of the CDR3: TGTGCCAGCAGTGAAGGTGACAGTTCCCGGGGCACAGATACGCAGTATTTT.

The chain uses TRBV5-5 and TRBJ2-6; no clear D. This CDR3 spans 15 amino acids. Deletions cut 2 bases from V and 0 bases from J, with 6 bases between. Germline V lookup: CDR1 SGHKS, CDR2 YYEKEE (reference sequence). The DNA of the CDR3 is TGTGCCAGCAGCTTCTCCGACTCTGGGGCCAACGTCCTGACTTTC. Protein: CASSFSDSGANVLTF.

The chain employs TRBV28 and TRBJ2-7; 8 bases are a match to TRBD2. The V gene's germline CDR1 is MDHEN and CDR2 SYDVKM. V shed 6 bases and J 4 bases; nucleotides not matched to a gene: 8. The CDR3 contains 14 residues. This CDR3 reads CASRIAGLTYEQYF. The CDR3 bases are TGTGCCAGCAGGATAGCGGGACTTACTTACGAGCAGTACTTC.

This clone came up once. The chain combines TRBV18 with TRBJ2-7; D remains ambiguous. The CDR3 sequence is 14 residues long. V was clipped by 2 bases and J by 3 bases, with 11 bases between them. Germline CDR1 reads KGHSH; CDR2 reads LQKENI. The CDR3 bases are TGTGCCAGCTCACCATCCGCGCGTCTCTACGAGCAGTACTTC. Translation gives CASSPSARLYEQYF.